This T cell receptor beta chain was obtained from a study of blood T cell repertoires in COVID-19. Original methodology: Estimation of nucleated cell counts was performed using reference gene primer amplification. The method was immunoSEQ multiplex PCR; TCRdb's version includes in-frame clones alone and lacks a portion of them. V and J calls and clone size are those listed in that table; D and trimming were worked out from the DNA. The sample yields fewer than 250,000 clones, 83% seen once. The ends were cut back, 6 bases at V and 5 bases at J, with 11 bases in the middle. The germline gives CDR1 MDHEN, CDR2 SYDVKM. CDR3 size: 12 residues.

The receptor was isolated from a human donor in a cohort sampled during active COVID-19. Sequenced sample: peripheral blood. The J gene is TRBJ2-7, the V gene TRBV28, with D tentatively TRBD1 (6 bases). CDR3 amino acids: CASSRDIHEQYF. The CDR3 DNA is TGTGCCAGCAGCCGGGACATCCACGAGCAGTACTTC.